Each of the 12 T cell receptor beta chains below was sequenced from the same sample in a study of blood T cell repertoires in COVID-19. Only in-frame clones appear in the TCRdb table, and some are missing; sequencing was by immunoSEQ multiplex PCR. Among 220,000 or so clones listed, 80% to 95% were seen once. Sequencing input: peripheral blood. These receptors came from a man aged 55 to 69 with COVID-19, enrolled during active disease.

The chain uses TRBV5-8 and TRBJ1-2, with 8 bases that match TRBD1. The CDR3 has 13 amino acids. CDR1 and CDR2 from the germline V gene are SGHTS and YDEGEE. V lost 3 bases and J lost 7; bases outside the gene matches: 5. The chain's CDR3 is CASSSDRATGYTF. The CDR3 nucleotides read TGTGCCAGCAGCTCGGACAGGGCAACTGGCTACACCTTC. Combining the CDR3 with reference TRBV5-8 and TRBJ1-2 gives the whole variable domain EAGVTQSPTHLIKTRGQQATLRCSPISGHTSVYWYQQALGLGLQFLLWYDEGEERNRGNFPPRFSGRQFPNYSSELNVNALELEDSALYLCASSSDRATGYTFGSGTRLTVV.

V and J are TRBV6-5 and TRBJ1-6; D gene uncertain. The CDR3 loop spans 15 amino acids. Germline values: CDR1 MNHEY, CDR2 SVGAGI. Trimming shortened V by 6 bases and J by 9 bases, and 18 bases separated the two germline ends. CDR3 bases: TGTGCCAGCAGGTGGAGGGAGGGAGGCGCTTCACCCCTCCACTTT. It encodes CASRWREGGASPLHF.

The chain combines TRBV3-1 (or the pseudogene TRBV3-2) with TRBJ1-2; D is ambiguous. In germline, CDR1 is LGHDT, CDR2 YNNKEL (reference sequence). Deletions cut 1 base from V and 5 bases from J, with 5 bases between. The CDR3 is made up of 12 amino acids. The CDR3 loop reads CASSQAEYGYTF. In nucleotides, the CDR3 is TGTGCCAGCAGCCAAGCAGAATATGGCTACACCTTC.

The chain combines TRBV19 with TRBJ2-2; 9 positions match TRBD1. Per the germline V gene, CDR1 is LNHDA and CDR2 is SQIVND (reference sequence). V was clipped by 8 bases and J by 2 bases; unmatched bases: 12. This CDR3 has 17 amino acids. CDR3 loop: CASFRRGGQGNTGELFF. CDR3 coding DNA: TGTGCCAGTTTTCGTAGAGGGGGACAGGGAAACACCGGGGAGCTGTTTTTT. The variable domain in full, with the rest retrieved from reference TRBV19 and TRBJ2-2, is DGGITQSPKYLFRKEGQNVTLSCEQNLNHDAMYWYRQDPGQGLRLIYYSQIVNDFQKGDIAEGYSVSREKKESFPLTVTSAQKNPTAFYLCASFRRGGQGNTGELFFGEGSRLTVL.

The J gene is TRBJ2-7, the V gene TRBV28, with D tentatively TRBD1 (5 bases). The CDR3 covers 14 residues. Per germline, CDR1 MDHEN and CDR2 SYDVKM. Trimming stripped 4 bases from V and 2 bases from J, with 12 bases between. The CDR3 DNA sequence: TGTGCCAGCAGTTCGCAGGGCCCTACCTACGAGCAGTACTTC. This encodes CASSSQGPTYEQYF.

This chain's CDR3 is CASSPDGSSYNEQFF. The CDR3 DNA sequence: TGCGCCAGCAGCCCTGACGGGAGCTCCTACAATGAGCAGTTCTTC. This sequence joins TRBV4-3 and TRBJ2-1; perhaps TRBD2 as D (6 bases). Germline V lookup: CDR1 LGHNA, CDR2 YSLEER. Trimming pared 4 bases from V and 0 bases from J, leaving 10 bases between. The CDR3 runs 15 residues.

The chain couples TRBV7-3 to TRBJ2-3; 14 positions match TRBD2. Germline V gene sequence: CDR1 SGHTA, CDR2 FQGTGA. The CDR3 has 18 amino acids. V gave up 3 bases and J gave up 4 bases; unmatched junction bases: 9. The CDR3 nucleotides are TGTGCCAGCAGCTTCAAAGGGACTAGCGGGAGTTATGCAGATACGCAGTATTTT. The encoded protein is CASSFKGTSGSYADTQYF.

This chain connects TRBV9 to TRBJ1-2; the D is unclear. The CDR3 covers 12 residues. Germline V gives CDR1 SGDLS, CDR2 YYNGEE. Trimming took 3 bases from V and 4 from J, leaving 7 bases between them. The CDR3: CASSAGIYGYTF. DNA of the CDR3: TGTGCCAGCAGCGCCGGGATCTATGGCTACACCTTC.

V gene TRBV30 combines with J gene TRBJ2-1, with 10 bases that match TRBD1. The CDR3 is 15 amino acids. Germline CDR1 and CDR2: GTSNPN and SVGIG (reference sequence). The trim removed 2 bases at V and 4 bases at J, leaving 5 bases unmatched. The CDR3: CAWSRDRGRYNEQFF. In nucleotides, the CDR3 is TGTGCCTGGAGTCGAGACAGGGGGCGATACAATGAGCAGTTCTTC.

The chain uses TRBV7-9 and TRBJ1-5; 10 bases agree with TRBD1. The CDR3 totals 17 residues. Germline lookup yields CDR1 SEHNR and CDR2 FQNEAQ (reference sequence). J gave up 3 bases and V 4 bases, and 9 bases lay outside the gene matches. The chain's CDR3 is CASSSSGTGVSNQPQHF. CDR3 DNA: TGTGCCAGCAGCTCGTCCGGGACAGGGGTCTCCAATCAGCCCCAGCATTTT. Full variable domain (outside the CDR3, taken from reference TRBV7-9 and TRBJ1-5): DTGVSQNPRHKITKRGQNVTFRCDPISEHNRLYWYRQTLGQGPEFLTYFQNEAQLEKSRLLSDRFSAERPKGSFSTLEIQRTEQGDSAMYLCASSSSGTGVSNQPQHFGDGTRLSIL.

CDR3 in DNA: TGTGCCAGCAGCTCCCTATCAGGTGTGATCTACGAGCAGTACTTC. Translating it yields CASSSLSGVIYEQYF. V usage is TRBV7-8 and J usage is TRBJ2-7; D call uncertain. This CDR3 spans 15 amino acids. Germline V gene sequence: CDR1 SGHVS, CDR2 FQNEAQ. The V end lost 4 bases, the J end lost 3 bases, and 16 bases lay between the germline ends.

This chain joins TRBV27 and TRBJ2-7; 9 bases fit TRBD1. Trimming at V came to 5 bases and at J to 3 bases, leaving 5 bases not matched to a gene. This CDR3 is built from 14 residues. Germline CDR1 MNHEY, CDR2 SMNVEV (reference sequence). The CDR3 loop is CASSPTGGVYEQYF. CDR3 sequence (DNA): TGTGCCAGCAGTCCGACAGGGGGAGTCTACGAGCAGTACTTC.